A single sample gave rise to the 2 T cell receptor beta chains below, sequenced in a study of T cells after yellow fever vaccination. TCRdb re-called the 5' RACE reads with MiXCR, one entry per CDR3 protein. The table records approximately 70,000 distinct CDR3 sequences, about 7.2% of them present only once. The sequencing here drew on CD8+ T cells sorted from PBMCs, taken approximately 11 days after the first yellow fever vaccination. The receptors shown here come from a man younger than 35 who received the YFV17D yellow fever vaccine.

This clonotype has ten or more counts. V gene TRBV4-2 combines with J gene TRBJ2-1; the match to TRBD2 covers 8 bases. Trimming cost V 0 bases and J 4 bases; bases outside gene matches: 8. CDR1 LGHNA and CDR2 YNFKEQ come from the germline V gene. The CDR3 sequence is 17 residues long. The CDR3 loop is CASSQDGAGGLYNEQFF. CDR3 sequence (DNA): TGTGCCAGCAGCCAAGATGGGGCGGGGGGCCTTTACAATGAGCAGTTCTTC.

This clonotype came up many times. This chain uses TRBV12-3 or TRBV12-4 with TRBJ2-5; a possible D gene is TRBD2 (5 bases). Trimming removed 6 bases from V and 10 bases from J, with 18 bases in between. The CDR3 totals 13 residues. Here the CDR3 reads CASSFIPVRDQYF. The CDR3, as DNA: TGTGCCAGCAGCTTTATCCCTGTGAGGGACCAGTACTTC.